One sample yielded the 6 T cell receptor beta chains listed below, sequenced in a study of Ad26.COV2.S vaccination and SARS-CoV-2 variants. Using immunoSEQ multiplex PCR, the repertoire was profiled, and TCRdb retains in-frame clones only, with some absent. The sample has 510,000 or so clones, around nine tenths seen once; the top ten hold roughly 13%. Stated treatment: some 20 received Ad26.COV2.S at low or high dose, single or two shots; five or six received placebo; per-sample allocation not given. Sampling happened 63 days after the first vaccine or placebo injection. Sample: peripheral blood, taken in a trial of Ad26.COV2.S vaccine versus placebo. The receptors were sampled from a person aged 18 to 59 who received the Ad26.COV2.S COVID-19 vaccine or a placebo.

The rearrangement links TRBV5-6 to TRBJ1-4; 7 bases map to TRBD1. Trimming at V came to 2 bases and at J to 7 bases, leaving 5 bases not matched to a gene. Germline CDR1 is SGHDT and CDR2 is YYEEEE. The CDR3 consists of 14 residues. CDR3 sequence (DNA): TGTGCCAGCAGCTTCGAGGGGGCTGGTGAAAAACTGTTTTTT. This sequence encodes CASSFEGAGEKLFF.

This clone was counted a few times. The chain couples TRBV19 to TRBJ1-5; D gene uncertain. V was cut by 8 bases and J by 5 bases, with 16 bases left in between. This CDR3 is 14 amino acids long. Germline V gene sequence: CDR1 LNHDA, CDR2 SQIVND (reference sequence). As DNA, the CDR3 is TGTGCCAGTCCTCTTGGGGTCCGGGATCAGCCCCAGCATTTT. Translating it yields CASPLGVRDQPQHF.

The J gene is TRBJ2-7, the V gene TRBV10-2, with D unresolved. With 2 bases removed from V and 7 bases from J, the gap between germline ends came to 18 bases. The CDR3 has 15 amino acids. The germline V gene encodes CDR1 WSHSY and CDR2 SAAADI. CDR3 region: CASSEVGGLVVEQYF. The CDR3 nucleotides are TGCGCCAGCAGTGAGGTTGGCGGATTAGTGGTGGAGCAGTACTTC.

This chain links TRBV25-1 with TRBJ1-1; D might be TRBD1 (5 bases). V lost 2 bases and J 5 bases, leaving 12 bases between the germline ends. CDR3 length: 14 amino acids. From germline, CDR1 is MGHDK and CDR2 SYGVNS. The CDR3 spells CASSEPGTQTEAFF. For the CDR3, the DNA is TGTGCCAGCAGTGAACCTGGGACCCAAACTGAAGCTTTCTTT.

The V gene is TRBV7-8, the J gene TRBJ2-1; 7 bases fit TRBD1. Trimming at V came to 1 base and at J to 1 base, leaving 1 base not matched to a gene. The CDR3 loop spans 15 amino acids. Germline V gives CDR1 SGHVS, CDR2 FQNEAQ. CDR3 coding DNA: TGTGCCAGCAGCTTAGAGGGACAGTCCTACAATGAGCAGTTCTTC. It encodes CASSLEGQSYNEQFF. The entire variable domain, with the rest obtained from reference TRBV7-8 and TRBJ2-1, is as follows: GAGVSQSPRYKVAKRGQDVALRCDPISGHVSLFWYQQALGQGPEFLTYFQNEAQLDKSGLPSDRFFAERPEGSVSTLKIQRTQQEDSAVYLCASSLEGQSYNEQFFGPGTRLTVL.

This sequence joins TRBV27 and TRBJ2-3, with 10 bases identical to TRBD2. V dropped 4 bases and J dropped 4; count of bases not matched to a gene: 2. The germline V gene encodes CDR1 MNHEY and CDR2 SMNVEV (reference sequence). The CDR3 consists of 14 residues. The CDR3 sequence: CASSWGLASDTQYF. The CDR3 DNA reads TGTGCCAGCAGTTGGGGACTAGCGTCAGATACGCAGTATTTT.